This T cell receptor beta chain appears in the sequencing data of a study of response to subunit inactivated influenza vaccine. Notes on the study in general: Few new T cells, the authors suggested, are recruited by each seasonal influenza vaccination.

The sample holds a few counts of this clonotype. Its antigen is still unknown. Each CDR3 protein gets one entry after TCRdb re-called the RT-PCR reads with MiXCR. The sample consists of 550,000 to 800,000 distinct CDR3 sequences, roughly 13% of them appearing once. Here the sequenced sample was PBMCs from blood, taken 14 to 15 days before vaccination. The receptor was isolated from a man aged 50 to 59 who received an inactivated influenza vaccine.

The CDR3 region is CASSSSGSTSTDTQYF. CDR3 sequence (DNA): TGTGCCAGCTCTTCTAGCGGGAGTACAAGCACAGATACGCAGTATTTT. V and J are TRBV3-1 and TRBJ2-3; TRBD2 matches 10 bases. This CDR3 has 16 residues. V shed 8 bases and J 0 bases; nucleotides not matched to a gene: 8. Per germline, CDR1 LGHDT and CDR2 YNNKEL (reference sequence).